Listed below are T cell receptor beta chains from one sample, sequenced in a study of blood T cells in healthy people across ages. TCRdb re-analysed the 5' RACE reads in MiXCR, keeping a single row per CDR3 protein. The table lists about 900,000 distinct CDR3 sequences, under 50% of them singletons. Sequencing used blood. All receptors derive from a man aged 30 to 39 in good health. Each CDR3 is given with its conserved first and last residue. D genes are given only for firm matches. Size is omitted from some rows. Given values are once, few, many or a class for expanded clones.

V	D	size	J	DNA	CDR3
TRBV6-4	TRBD2	once	TRBJ2-2	TGTGCCAGCAGCCGACTAGCGGGAGACACCGGGGAGCTGTTTTTT	CASSRLAGDTGELFF
TRBV7-9	.	.	TRBJ1-2	TGTGCCAGCAGCTTATTGGGTGTCAGGAACTATGGCTACACCTTC	CASSLLGVRNYGYTF
TRBV27	.	.	TRBJ1-1	TGTGCCAGCAGCCCTACCCCGGACACGATGACTGAAGCTTTCTTT	CASSPTPDTMTEAFF
TRBV30	TRBD1	.	TRBJ2-4	TGTGCCTGGAGTGACCCCGGGACAGTAAACATTCAGTACTTC	CAWSDPGTVNIQYF
TRBV3-1	TRBD2	.	TRBJ2-7	TGTGCCAGCAGCCAGGCACATAGCGGGGATCCTGGCGAGCAGTACTTC	CASSQAHSGDPGEQYF
TRBV3-1	.	.	TRBJ2-7	TGTGCCAGCAGCCAAGATCGCGACGGTAACAATGAGCAGTACTTC	CASSQDRDGNNEQYF
TRBV9	.	few	TRBJ2-3	TGTGCCAGCACCAAAAGGGGGGAATGGCAGTTAAATACGCAGTATTTT	CASTKRGEWQLNTQYF
TRBV4-2	TRBD2	.	TRBJ2-3	TGTGCCAGCAGCCCCCGACTAGCGGGTCCCCCAGATACGCAGTATTTT	CASSPRLAGPPDTQYF
TRBV5-6	TRBD1	.	TRBJ1-5	TGTACCAGCAGCACCACCGGGACAGGGGGGACGCCCCAGCATTTT	CTSSTTGTGGTPQHF
TRBV20-1	.	.	TRBJ1-5	TGCAGTGCTAGCGTCATTCCAGGGCTCAATCAGCCCCAGCATTTT	CSASVIPGLNQPQHF
TRBV20-1	TRBD1	.	TRBJ2-3	TGCAGTGCTAGGACAGGGTATGGGGGCACAGATACGCAGTATTTT	CSARTGYGGTDTQYF
TRBV30	.	once	TRBJ2-1	TGTGCCTGGAGTGGGCGAAATGAGCAGTTCTTC	CAWSGRNEQFF
TRBV20-1	TRBD1	few	TRBJ2-5	TGCAGTGCTCCGCCGACAGGGGGCGAGACCCAGTACTTC	CSAPPTGGETQYF
TRBV7-9	.	.	TRBJ1-3	TGTGCCAGCAGCTCAGCCAGACTCTCTGGAAACACCATATATTTT	CASSSARLSGNTIYF
TRBV7-9	.	.	TRBJ2-7	TGTGCCAGCAGACGGGGGGCGGATTACGAGCAGTACTTC	CASRRGADYEQYF
TRBV7-9	.	once	TRBJ1-5	TGTGCCAGCAGCTTAGGGACAGTGGCCCCTCAGCCCCAGCATTTT	CASSLGTVAPQPQHF
TRBV6-2/TRBV6-3	.	.	TRBJ2-1	TGTGCCAGCAGTGGCCGGGACGTCTTATTTGAGCAGTTCTTC	CASSGRDVLFEQFF
TRBV29-1	TRBD2	.	TRBJ2-7	TGCAGGGCGGGGGAATGGTACGAGCAGTACTTC	CRAGEWYEQYF
TRBV5-1	.	.	TRBJ2-7	TGCGCCAGCAGGGGAGTGGCAGGCCCCCAGGAGCAGTACTTC	CASRGVAGPQEQYF